These 21 T cell receptor beta chains were all obtained from the same sample, sequenced in a study of blood T cells in healthy people across ages. It was with a sample-barcoded 5' primer and a J-beta primer mix that a second PCR of roughly 7 to 12 cycles was run. From the 5' RACE reads, TCRdb called clonotypes with MiXCR, one entry per CDR3 protein. The sample lists 800,000 to 950,000 distinct CDR3 sequences, under 35% occurring once. This sample also belongs to another study, concerning T cells of mothers and their children.

The sequenced sample was blood. All receptors derive from a middle-aged woman in good health.

V usage is TRBV5-1 and J usage is TRBJ2-7; the match to TRBD2 covers 7 bases. The CDR3 contains 14 residues. Trimming took 4 bases from V and 3 from J; bases not matched to a gene: 7. Germline V lookup: CDR1 SGHRS, CDR2 YFSETQ. The CDR3, as DNA: TGCGCCAGCAGCAATCCCCCGGGGGGCTACGAGCAGTACTTC. This sequence encodes CASSNPPGGYEQYF. The entire variable domain, with the rest obtained from reference TRBV5-1 and TRBJ2-7, is as follows: KAGVTQTPRYLIKTRGQQVTLSCSPISGHRSVSWYQQTPGQGLQFLFEYFSETQRNKGNFPGRFSGRQFSNSRSEMNVSTLELGDSALYLCASSNPPGGYEQYFGPGTRLTVT.

The chain combines TRBV6-5 with TRBJ2-5; a weak D match, TRBD2 (6 bases). CDR3 length: 13 amino acids. Per germline, CDR1 MNHEY and CDR2 SVGAGI. The V end lost 11 bases, the J end lost 4 bases, and 17 bases lay between the germline ends. This chain's CDR3 is CAGTRGTGETQYF. For the CDR3, the DNA is TGTGCCGGCACGCGGGGTACGGGAGAGACCCAGTACTTC.

The chain combines TRBV10-3 with TRBJ2-7, with TRBD1 matching over 11 bases. The CDR3 totals 13 residues. The junction had 5 bases not matched to a gene; V was cut back by 10 bases and J by 3 bases. Germline-derived CDR1 and CDR2 are ENHRY and SYGVKD. This chain's CDR3 is CATLGTGGYEQYF. The DNA of the CDR3 is TGTGCCACGCTCGGGACAGGGGGCTACGAGCAGTACTTC.

This clonotype was counted many times. This chain uses TRBV6-1 with TRBJ2-3; D remains ambiguous. Trimming pared 5 bases from V and 2 bases from J, leaving 2 bases between. The CDR3 runs 11 residues. Germline V gene data show CDR1 as MNHNS and CDR2 as SASEGT. The CDR3 DNA sequence: TGTGCCAGCAGTAACACAGATACGCAGTATTTT. Translated, it gives CASSNTDTQYF.

This chain joins TRBV5-6 and TRBJ2-7, with TRBD2 matching over 11 bases. The V gene end was trimmed by 5 bases and the J gene end by 4 bases; junction bases not matched to a gene: 8. The CDR3 is 15 amino acids. Germline V gene sequence: CDR1 SGHDT, CDR2 YYEEEE. The CDR3 region has the DNA TGTGCCAGCAGTCCAACTAGCGGGGGTTTGTACGAGCAGTACTTC. Translating it yields CASSPTSGGLYEQYF.

CDR3 region: CASRWAGGSSYNEQFF. The CDR3 DNA follows: TGTGCCAGCAGGTGGGCGGGGGGCAGCTCCTACAATGAGCAGTTCTTC. The chain uses TRBV3-1 and TRBJ2-1; the match to TRBD2 covers 8 bases. CDR1 is LGHDT, CDR2 YNNKEL, per germline (reference sequence). After removal of 6 bases from V and 0 bases from J, the junction contained 7 bases not matched to a gene. CDR3 length equals 16 residues.

The sample holds many counts of this clonotype. The chain combines TRBV4-3 with TRBJ1-2; no reliable D call. Germline values: CDR1 LGHNA, CDR2 YSLEER. V was trimmed by 0 bases and J by 6 bases, leaving 17 bases between them. There are 16 residues in the CDR3. This CDR3 is CASSQEAATKRDGYTF. The CDR3, as DNA: TGCGCCAGCAGCCAAGAGGCGGCAACCAAGCGCGATGGCTACACCTTC.

This clonotype was detected ten times or more. The rearrangement links TRBV5-1 to TRBJ2-5; D might be TRBD1 or TRBD2, each matching 5 bases. Looked up from germline, CDR1 is SGHRS and CDR2 is YFSETQ. The CDR3 runs 15 residues. Trimming shortened V by 1 base and J by 1 base, and 11 bases separated the two germline ends. CDR3 region: CASSLFPGPQETQYF. DNA of the CDR3: TGCGCCAGCAGCTTGTTCCCGGGACCCCAAGAGACCCAGTACTTC. The full variable domain, completed using reference TRBV5-1 and TRBJ2-5, is KAGVTQTPRYLIKTRGQQVTLSCSPISGHRSVSWYQQTPGQGLQFLFEYFSETQRNKGNFPGRFSGRQFSNSRSEMNVSTLELGDSALYLCASSLFPGPQETQYFGPGTRLLVL.

The chain employs TRBV12-3 or TRBV12-4 and TRBJ1-2; D possibly corresponds to TRBD1 (6 bases). The CDR3 runs 15 residues. The ends were cut back, 6 bases at V and 4 bases at J, with 18 bases in the middle. CDR3 bases: TGTGCCAGCAGGCAACGAGGGGGGGCCGGCTATGGCTACACCTTC. Its translation: CASRQRGGAGYGYTF.

In its sample, this clonotype was seen many times. V usage is TRBV20-1 and J usage is TRBJ2-7; 7 nucleotides align to TRBD1. CDR1 and CDR2 (germline): DFQATT, SNEGSKA (reference sequence). The CDR3 has 11 amino acids. With V trimmed by 5 bases and J by 6 bases, 4 bases remained unmatched. CDR3 sequence reads: CSAHRGSEQYF. The DNA for the CDR3 is TGCAGTGCTCACAGGGGAAGCGAGCAGTACTTC.

The rearrangement links TRBV5-1 to TRBJ2-7; TRBD2 might be the D (6 bases). There are 14 residues in the CDR3. The V end lost 0 bases, the J end lost 6 bases, and 13 bases lay between the germline ends. The germline V gene encodes CDR1 SGHRS and CDR2 YFSETQ. Here the CDR3 reads CASSLDGGSGEQYF. The CDR3 nucleotides are TGCGCCAGCAGCTTGGATGGAGGGAGCGGCGAGCAGTACTTC.

The chain links TRBV12-3 or TRBV12-4 to TRBJ2-3; D may match TRBD1 or TRBD2 (6 bases each). The CDR3 is made up of 15 amino acids. Trimming took off 6 bases at V and 4 bases at J, with 17 bases between the two ends. CDR3 sequence (DNA): TGTGCCAGCAGCGCGCTGGGGGGCCGCCCAGATACGCAGTATTTT. This gives the protein CASSALGGRPDTQYF.

This clonotype was seen repeatedly, ten times or more. The chain combines TRBV9 with TRBJ2-1; TRBD2 matches 11 bases. Germline V gene data show CDR1 as SGDLS and CDR2 as YYNGEE. Trimming at V came to 2 bases and at J to 5 bases, leaving 6 bases not matched to a gene. This CDR3 comprises 16 residues. CDR3 amino acids: CASSVGTSGLDNEQFF. CDR3 bases: TGTGCCAGCAGCGTGGGGACTAGCGGTCTAGACAATGAGCAGTTCTTC. The full variable domain, completed using reference TRBV9 and TRBJ2-1, is DSGVTQTPKHLITATGQRVTLRCSPRSGDLSVYWYQQSLDQGLQFLIQYYNGEERAKGNILERFSAQQFPDLHSELNLSSLELGDSALYFCASSVGTSGLDNEQFFGPGTRLTVL.

The chain combines TRBV5-1 with TRBJ2-5; 7 bases line up with TRBD2. V was clipped by 7 bases and J by 2 bases; unmatched bases: 11. The CDR3 length is 15 residues. Germline CDR1 reads SGHRS; CDR2 reads YFSETQ. CDR3 amino acids: CASAPKGGTQETQYF. The DNA of the CDR3 is TGCGCCAGCGCCCCAAAGGGAGGGACTCAAGAGACCCAGTACTTC.

This clonotype showed up just a few times. V is TRBV28 and J is TRBJ1-2; TRBD1 agrees at 9 bases. The CDR3 is 14 amino acids. J gave up 6 bases and V 4 bases, and 6 bases lay outside the gene matches. Germline values: CDR1 MDHEN, CDR2 SYDVKM. The CDR3 nucleotides are TGTGCCAGCAGTTACACAGGGGGCGTTCATGGCTACACCTTC. Its translation: CASSYTGGVHGYTF.

J is TRBJ2-1 and V is TRBV24-1, with D maybe TRBD1 (6 bases). Judging by the DNA end, TRBJ2-7 fits better; the J call may be wrong. CDR1 and CDR2 from the germline V gene are KGHDR and SFDVKD. The CDR3 spans 16 residues. CDR3 protein: CATSDSGVGSYNEQYF. Here the CDR3 DNA reads TGTGCCACCAGTGATTCAGGGGTTGGCTCCTACAATGAGCAGTACTTC.

The J gene is TRBJ2-7, the V gene TRBV5-1, with TRBD2 as a possible D gene (7 bases). Germline-derived CDR1 and CDR2 are SGHRS and YFSETQ. The V gene lost 0 bases and the J gene lost 12 bases, with 16 bases spanning the gap. This CDR3 contains 13 residues. The CDR3 protein is CASSLVGGETRYF. The CDR3 bases are TGCGCCAGCAGCTTGGTAGGGGGGGAGACCCGGTACTTC.

Turning to this clonotype: A much larger clone sits a single nucleotide away, making a read error possible. The chain recombines TRBV29-1 with TRBJ1-1; a weak D match, TRBD1 (5 bases). The CDR3 consists of 13 residues. CDR1 and CDR2 (germline): SQVTM, ANQGSEA. The CDR3 DNA reads as TGCAGCGTTGCCCGACAGATGAACACTGAAACTTTCTTT. This translates into CSVARQMNTETFF. Complete variable domain (other parts from reference TRBV29-1 and TRBJ1-1): SAVISQKPSRDICQRGTSLTIQCQVDSQVTMMFWYRQQPGQSLTLIATANQGSEATYESGFVIDKFPISRPNLTFSTLTVSNMSPEDSSIYLCSVARQMNTETFFGQGTRLTVV.

This chain uses TRBV7-8 with TRBJ2-7; 7 bases map to TRBD1. Unmatched junction bases numbered 8, after V lost 1 base and J lost 5 bases. This CDR3 spans 15 amino acids. Germline V gives CDR1 SGHVS, CDR2 FQNEAQ. The CDR3 loop reads CASSLVGTGVDEQYF. CDR3 coding DNA: TGTGCCAGCAGCTTAGTGGGTACAGGGGTGGACGAGCAGTACTTC.

This chain connects TRBV6-1 to TRBJ1-5; perhaps TRBD1 as D (5 bases). The V end lost 2 bases, the J end lost 0 bases, and 17 bases lay between the germline ends. The CDR3 consists of 18 residues. Germline-derived CDR1 and CDR2 are MNHNS and SASEGT. This chain's CDR3 is CASSEIPGRSYSNQPQHF. Written as DNA, the CDR3 is TGTGCCAGCAGTGAAATCCCAGGGCGGTCTTATAGCAATCAGCCCCAGCATTTT.

The chain carries TRBV18 and TRBJ1-2, with D uncertain. Germline V CDR1 and CDR2: KGHSH, LQKENI. V lost 5 bases to trimming and J lost 6 bases, with 19 bases between them. The CDR3 sequence is 15 residues long. The CDR3, as DNA: TGTGCCAGCTCATCACGGGCCTCAGAGAGCCATGGCTACACCTTC. Encoded protein: CASSSRASESHGYTF.